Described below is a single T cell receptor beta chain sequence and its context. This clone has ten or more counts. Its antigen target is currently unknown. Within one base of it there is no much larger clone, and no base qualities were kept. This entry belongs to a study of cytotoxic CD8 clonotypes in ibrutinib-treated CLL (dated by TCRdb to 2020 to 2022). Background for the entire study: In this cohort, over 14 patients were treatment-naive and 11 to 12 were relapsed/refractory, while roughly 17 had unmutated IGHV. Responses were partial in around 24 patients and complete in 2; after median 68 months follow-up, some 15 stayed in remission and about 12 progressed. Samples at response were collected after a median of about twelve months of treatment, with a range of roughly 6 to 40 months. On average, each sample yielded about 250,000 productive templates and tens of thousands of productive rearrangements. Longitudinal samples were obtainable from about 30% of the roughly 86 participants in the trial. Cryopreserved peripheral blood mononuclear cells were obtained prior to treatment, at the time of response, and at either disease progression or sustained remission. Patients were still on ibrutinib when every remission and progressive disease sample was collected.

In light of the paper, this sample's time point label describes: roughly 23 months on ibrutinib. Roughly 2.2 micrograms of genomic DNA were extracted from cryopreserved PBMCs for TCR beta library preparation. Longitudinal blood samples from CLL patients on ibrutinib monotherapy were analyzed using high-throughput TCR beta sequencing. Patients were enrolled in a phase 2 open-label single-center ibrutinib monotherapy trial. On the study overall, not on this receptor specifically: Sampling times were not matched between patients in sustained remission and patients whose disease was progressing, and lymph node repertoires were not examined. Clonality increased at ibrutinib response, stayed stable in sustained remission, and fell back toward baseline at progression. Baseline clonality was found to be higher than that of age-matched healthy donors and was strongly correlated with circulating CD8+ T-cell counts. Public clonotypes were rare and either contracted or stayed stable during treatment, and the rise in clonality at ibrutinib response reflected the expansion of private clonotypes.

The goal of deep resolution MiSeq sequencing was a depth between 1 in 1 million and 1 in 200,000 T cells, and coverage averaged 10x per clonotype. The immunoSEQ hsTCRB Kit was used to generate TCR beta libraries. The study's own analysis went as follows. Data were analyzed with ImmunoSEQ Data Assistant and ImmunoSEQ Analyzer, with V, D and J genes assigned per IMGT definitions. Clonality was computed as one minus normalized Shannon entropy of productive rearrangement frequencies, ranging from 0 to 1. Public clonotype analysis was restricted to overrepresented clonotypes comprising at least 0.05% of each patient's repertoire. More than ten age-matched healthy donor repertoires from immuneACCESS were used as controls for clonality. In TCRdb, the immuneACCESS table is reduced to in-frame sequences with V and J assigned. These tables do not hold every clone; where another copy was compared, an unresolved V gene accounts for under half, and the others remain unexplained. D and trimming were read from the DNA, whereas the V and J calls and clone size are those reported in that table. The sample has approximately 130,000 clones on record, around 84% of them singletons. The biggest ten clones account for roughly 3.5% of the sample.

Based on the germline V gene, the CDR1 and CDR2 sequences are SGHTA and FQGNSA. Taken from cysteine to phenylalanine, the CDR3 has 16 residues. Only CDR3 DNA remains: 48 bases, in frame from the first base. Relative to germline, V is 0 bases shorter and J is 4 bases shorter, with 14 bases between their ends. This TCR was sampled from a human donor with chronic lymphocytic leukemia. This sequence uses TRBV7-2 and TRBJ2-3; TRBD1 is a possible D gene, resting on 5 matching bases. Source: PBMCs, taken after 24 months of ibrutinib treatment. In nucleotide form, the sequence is TGTGCCAGCAGCTTAGCTGGGCAGGGTAGGGCAGATACGCAGTATTTT. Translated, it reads CASSLAGQGRADTQYF.